These T cell receptor beta chains were read from a single sample in a study of blood T cell repertoires in COVID-19. The table came from immunoSEQ multiplex PCR; TCRdb's copy has only in-frame clones and leaves some out. The sample has under 350,000 clones, roughly 89% seen once. Sequencing input: peripheral blood. The receptors here all came from a man aged 45-65 years with acute or convalescent COVID-19. Both conserved end residues are part of each CDR3. Each record gives: D gene, J gene, clone size, V gene, CDR3 DNA, CDR3 protein. The D gene is left open where the match is weak. Where a row states a size, it is once, few, many or the class of an expanded clone; other rows omit it.

>TRBD2|TRBJ2-2|once|TRBV4-2
TGTGCCAGCCACGGTAGCGGGGGGAACACCGGGGAGCTGTTTTTT
CASHGSGGNTGELFF
>TRBD1|TRBJ1-5|NA|TRBV5-6
TGTGCCAGCAGCTTGGGGACAGGGCCTCAGCCCCAGCATTTT
CASSLGTGPQPQHF
>NA|TRBJ2-6|NA|TRBV2
TGTGCCAGCACGGTCACCTACTCTGGGGCCAACGTCCTGACTTTC
CASTVTYSGANVLTF
>NA|TRBJ2-2|NA|TRBV2
TGTGCCAGCAGTGATACGGCGAACACCGGGGAGCTGTTTTTT
CASSDTANTGELFF
>NA|TRBJ1-1|NA|TRBV5-4
TGTGCCAGCAGGCAGGGCTCCACTGAAGCTTTCTTT
CASRQGSTEAFF
>NA|TRBJ2-2|NA|TRBV2
TGTGCCAGCAGGGCAGGGGAATTGGGGGAGCTGTTTTTT
CASRAGELGELFF
>NA|TRBJ2-3|NA|TRBV24-1
TGTGCCACCAGTGATCCCGGACAGGCGGGACTAGATACGCAGTATTTT
CATSDPGQAGLDTQYF
>NA|TRBJ2-3|NA|TRBV7-9
TGTGCCAGCAGCCCCGGGCCCGGGGTGAGCACAGATACGCAGTATTTT
CASSPGPGVSTDTQYF
>TRBD2|TRBJ2-4|NA|TRBV7-2
TGTGCCAGCAGCCCCGTACTAGCGGGGGTGACCAAAAACATTCAGTACTTC
CASSPVLAGVTKNIQYF
>NA|TRBJ1-2|once|TRBV15
TGTGCCACCAGCAGAGACAGAAACTATGGCTACACCTTC
CATSRDRNYGYTF
>TRBD1|TRBJ2-1|once|TRBV5-1
TGCGCCAGCAGCTGGGGACAGTCCTCCTACAATGAGCAGTTCTTC
CASSWGQSSYNEQFF
>TRBD1|TRBJ1-6|NA|TRBV6-5
TGTGCCAGCAGTTACGGGACAGATAATTCACCCCTCCACTTT
CASSYGTDNSPLHF
>NA|TRBJ1-6|NA|TRBV7-6
TGTGCCACTTCAAACAGGGAGTATTCACCCCTCCACTTT
CATSNREYSPLHF
>NA|TRBJ2-7|NA|TRBV14
TGTGCCAGCAGCCAAGACCCGGGGTGGGGCGAGCAGTACTTC
CASSQDPGWGEQYF
>TRBD1|TRBJ1-2|NA|TRBV5-1
TGCGCCAGCAGACGTGACAGGGATGGCTACACCTTC
CASRRDRDGYTF
>TRBD2|TRBJ2-3|NA|TRBV5-1
TGCGCCAGCAGCCCGAGCGGGGCTAGCACAGATACGCAGTATTTT
CASSPSGASTDTQYF
>NA|TRBJ1-1|NA|TRBV12-3/TRBV12-4
TGTGCCAGCAGTCCCCAGGGGAGGGCTGAAGCTTTCTTT
CASSPQGRAEAFF
>NA|TRBJ1-3|NA|TRBV19
TGTGCCAGTACCGGGAGCGTGGGAAACACCATATATTTT
CASTGSVGNTIYF
>TRBD1|TRBJ1-2|few|TRBV2
TGTGCCAGCACGTTGACAGGGGGCGACTATGGCTACACCTTC
CASTLTGGDYGYTF
>NA|TRBJ1-1|NA|TRBV19
TGTGCCAGTACCTCCTACGACAGGATGAACACTGAAGCTTTCTTT
CASTSYDRMNTEAFF
>NA|TRBJ2-7|NA|TRBV14
TGTGCCAGCAGCCAGGCCACAGGAGCAGTGTACTTC
CASSQATGAVYF
>TRBD1|TRBJ1-5|NA|TRBV4-2
TGTGCCAGCAGCCTCCAAGAGACAGGGGGTACCAATCAGCCCCAGCATTTT
CASSLQETGGTNQPQHF
>NA|TRBJ2-7|NA|TRBV15
TGTGCCACCAGCATTCAGGGGTACGAGCAGTACTTC
CATSIQGYEQYF
>TRBD1|TRBJ1-3|once|TRBV5-4
TGTGCCAGCAGCCATCGTACAGGGGGTGTAGCTGGAAACACCATATATTTT
CASSHRTGGVAGNTIYF
>NA|TRBJ2-2|NA|TRBV5-1
TGCGCCAGCAGCTTGCCAGGGGGAGGCACCGGGGAGCTGTTTTTT
CASSLPGGGTGELFF
>NA|TRBJ2-7|NA|TRBV2
TGTGCCAGCAGCGAAGAGGCAGGAACCTTTTCCGAGCAGTACTTC
CASSEEAGTFSEQYF
>NA|TRBJ2-1|NA|TRBV2
TGTGCCAGCAGTGAACAGAGGAGCTCCTACAATGAGCAGTTCTTC
CASSEQRSSYNEQFF
>NA|TRBJ1-3|NA|TRBV19
TGTGCCAGTAGTTTACAACAGGTCTCTGGAAACACCATATATTTT
CASSLQQVSGNTIYF
>NA|TRBJ1-2|NA|TRBV4-1
TGCGCCAGCAGCCAAGATCCCCGCGGGGGGTATGGCTACACCTTC
CASSQDPRGGYGYTF
>NA|TRBJ2-3|NA|TRBV7-6
TGTGCCAGCAGCTTAGGTGCAGGGCCCCCAGATACGCAGTATTTT
CASSLGAGPPDTQYF
>NA|TRBJ1-6|NA|TRBV19
TGTGCCACTCAACTATCCTCCTATAATTCACCCCTCCACTTT
CATQLSSYNSPLHF
>TRBD2|TRBJ2-5|NA|TRBV7-2
TGTGCCAGCAGCTTATATATAGCGGGGAAACAAGAGACCCAGTACTTC
CASSLYIAGKQETQYF
>NA|TRBJ1-1|NA|TRBV7-3
TGTGCCAGCAGCTTAGGCGGTCAGCACACTGAAGCTTTCTTT
CASSLGGQHTEAFF
>TRBD1|TRBJ2-7|NA|TRBV18
TGTGCCAGCTCACAACCGGGACAGGGCGTATACGAGCAGTACTTC
CASSQPGQGVYEQYF
>NA|TRBJ2-1|NA|TRBV3-1/TRBV3-2
TGTGCCAGCAGCTCGCGGTCGGCGAATGAGCAGTTCTTC
CASSSRSANEQFF
>TRBD1|TRBJ1-2|NA|TRBV6-1
TGTGCCAGCAGTGAGGGGGACAGAGGCTATGGCTACACCTTC
CASSEGDRGYGYTF
>NA|TRBJ1-3|NA|TRBV24-1
TGTGCCACCAGTGATTCCGGTCGGACAGCCGAATGTAGAAACACCATATATTTT
CATSDSGRTAECRNTIYF
>NA|TRBJ1-2|NA|TRBV6-1
TGTGCCAGCAGTGAAGGACAGGCGTGGGATGGCTACACCTTC
CASSEGQAWDGYTF
>NA|TRBJ1-1|NA|TRBV5-8
TGTGCCAGCAGCTTGGGGACAGCCCTCACTGAAGCTTTCTTT
CASSLGTALTEAFF
>NA|TRBJ2-7|few|TRBV19
TGTGCCAGTAGTATCGCGGCAGGGGCCTACGAGCAGTACTTC
CASSIAAGAYEQYF
>TRBD1|TRBJ2-1|NA|TRBV7-3
TGTGCCAGCAGCTTAACGGGCGGGACAGGGGACTACAATGAGCAGTTCTTC
CASSLTGGTGDYNEQFF
>TRBD2|TRBJ2-5|NA|TRBV6-6
TGTGCCAGCGGGCAGCGGGGGGCAGAGACCCAGTACTTC
CASGQRGAETQYF
>NA|TRBJ1-5|NA|TRBV9
TGTGCCAGCAGCGTTGGAGGGGTGGATCAGCCCCAGCATTTT
CASSVGGVDQPQHF
>TRBD1|TRBJ2-5|NA|TRBV9
TGTGCCAGCAGCGGCGGACAGGGAGTGGGCCAAGAGACCCAGTACTTC
CASSGGQGVGQETQYF
>TRBD2|TRBJ2-5|NA|TRBV19
TGTGCCAGTAGTACCGGGACTAGCGGGGGGTTTGAGGAGACCCAGTACTTC
CASSTGTSGGFEETQYF
>TRBD1|TRBJ1-1|NA|TRBV2
TGTGCCAGCAGGGACAGGGCGGGGTCCACGGGTGCTTTCTTT
CASRDRAGSTGAFF
>TRBD1|TRBJ1-2|NA|TRBV19
TGTGCCAGCTGGGGACAGGGGTATCTTTCTACCTATGGCTACACCTTC
CASWGQGYLSTYGYTF
>TRBD1|TRBJ1-3|NA|TRBV18
TGTGCCAGCTCACCATCCGGGACAGGGGCTGGAAACACCATATATTTT
CASSPSGTGAGNTIYF
>TRBD1|TRBJ1-1|NA|TRBV4-1
TGCGCCAGCAGCCCCCCATGGGGACAGACGGAAGCTTTCTTT
CASSPPWGQTEAFF